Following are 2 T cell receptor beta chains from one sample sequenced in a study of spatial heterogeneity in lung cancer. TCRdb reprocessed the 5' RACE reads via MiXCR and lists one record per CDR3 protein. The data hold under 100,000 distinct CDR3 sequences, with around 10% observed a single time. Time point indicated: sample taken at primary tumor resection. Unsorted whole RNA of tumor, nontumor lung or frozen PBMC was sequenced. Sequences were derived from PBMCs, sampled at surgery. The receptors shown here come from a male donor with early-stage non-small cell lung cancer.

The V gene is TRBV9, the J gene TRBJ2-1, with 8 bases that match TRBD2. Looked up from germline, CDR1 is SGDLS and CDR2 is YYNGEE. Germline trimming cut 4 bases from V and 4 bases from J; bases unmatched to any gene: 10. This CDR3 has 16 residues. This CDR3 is CASSPRGGRLYNEQFF. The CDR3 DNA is TGTGCCAGCAGCCCGAGGGGCGGGAGGCTTTACAATGAGCAGTTCTTC.

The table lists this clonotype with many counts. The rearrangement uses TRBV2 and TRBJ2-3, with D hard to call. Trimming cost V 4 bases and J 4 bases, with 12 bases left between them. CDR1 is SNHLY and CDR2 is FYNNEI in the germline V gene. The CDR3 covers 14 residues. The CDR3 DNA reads TGTGCCAGCAGTGTAGGAACTCAGGCAGATACGCAGTATTTT. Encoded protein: CASSVGTQADTQYF.